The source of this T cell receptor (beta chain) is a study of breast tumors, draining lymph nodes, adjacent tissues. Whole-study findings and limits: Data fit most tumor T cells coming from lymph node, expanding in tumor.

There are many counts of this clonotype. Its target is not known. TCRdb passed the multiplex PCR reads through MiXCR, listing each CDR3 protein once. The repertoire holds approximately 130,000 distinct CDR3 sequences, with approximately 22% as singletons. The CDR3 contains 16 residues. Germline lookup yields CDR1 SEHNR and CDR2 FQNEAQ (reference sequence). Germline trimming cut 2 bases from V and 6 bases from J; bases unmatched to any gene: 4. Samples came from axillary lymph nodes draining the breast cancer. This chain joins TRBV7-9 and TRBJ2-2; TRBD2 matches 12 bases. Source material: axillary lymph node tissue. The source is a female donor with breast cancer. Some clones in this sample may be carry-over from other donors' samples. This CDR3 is CASSLRLAGEPGELFF. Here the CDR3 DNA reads TGTGCCAGCAGCTTACGACTAGCGGGAGAGCCCGGGGAGCTGTTTTTT.